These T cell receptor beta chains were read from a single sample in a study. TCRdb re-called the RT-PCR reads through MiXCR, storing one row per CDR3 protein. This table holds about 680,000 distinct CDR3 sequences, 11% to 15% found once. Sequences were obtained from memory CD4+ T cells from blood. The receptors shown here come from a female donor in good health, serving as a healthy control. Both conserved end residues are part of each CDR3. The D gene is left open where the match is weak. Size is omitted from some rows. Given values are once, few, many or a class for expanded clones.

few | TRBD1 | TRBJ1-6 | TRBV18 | CASSPEYRGLSPLHF | TGTGCCAGCTCACCTGAGTACAGGGGGCTTTCACCCCTCCACTTT
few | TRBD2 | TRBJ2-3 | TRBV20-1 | CSARLAGSEDTQYF | TGCAGTGCTAGACTAGCGGGATCGGAAGATACGCAGTATTTT
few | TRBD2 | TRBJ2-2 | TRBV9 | CASSATLAGAGELFF | TGTGCCAGCAGCGCGACACTAGCGGGAGCCGGGGAGCTGTTTTTT
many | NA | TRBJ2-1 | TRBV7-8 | CASSPAGSYNEQFF | TGTGCCAGCAGCCCGGCGGGATCCTACAATGAGCAGTTCTTC
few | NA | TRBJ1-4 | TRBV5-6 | CASSLYGGGEKLFF | TGTGCCAGCAGCTTGTATGGCGGCGGAGAAAAACTGTTTTTT
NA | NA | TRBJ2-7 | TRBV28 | CASVQHRVPYEQYF | TGTGCCAGCGTCCAACACAGGGTGCCCTACGAGCAGTACTTC
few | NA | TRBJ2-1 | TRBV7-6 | CASSRPGPTEYPNEQFF | TGTGCCAGCAGCCGACCTGGCCCGACAGAGTACCCCAATGAGCAGTTCTTC
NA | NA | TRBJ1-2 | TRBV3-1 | CASSFRTANYGYTF | TGTGCCAGCAGCTTTCGGACAGCTAACTATGGCTACACCTTC
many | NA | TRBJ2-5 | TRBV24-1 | CATSDPLWGETQYF | TGTGCCACCAGTGATCCCTTGTGGGGTGAGACCCAGTACTTC
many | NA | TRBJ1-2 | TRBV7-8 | CASSLGQGVYGYTF | TGTGCCAGCAGCTTAGGGCAAGGTGTCTATGGCTACACCTTC
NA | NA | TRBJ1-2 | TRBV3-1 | CASSQFNYGYTF | TGTGCCAGCAGTCAATTTAACTATGGCTACACCTTC
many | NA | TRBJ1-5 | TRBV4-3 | CASSQERQGGNQPQHF | TGCGCCAGCAGCCAAGAGAGGCAGGGAGGCAATCAGCCCCAGCATTTT
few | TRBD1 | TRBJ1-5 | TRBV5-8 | CASSFFTGDNQPQHF | TGTGCCAGCAGCTTCTTTACAGGGGACAATCAGCCCCAGCATTTT
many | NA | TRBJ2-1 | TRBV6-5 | CASSYDGYNEQFF | TGTGCCAGCAGTTACGATGGGTACAATGAGCAGTTCTTC
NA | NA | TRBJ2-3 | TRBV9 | CASSVGQRTFTDTQYF | TGTGCCAGCAGCGTAGGGCAGCGGACCTTCACAGATACGCAGTATTTT
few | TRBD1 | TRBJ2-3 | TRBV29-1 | CSVPWAGQATDTQYF | TGCAGCGTCCCATGGGCGGGACAGGCCACAGATACGCAGTATTTT
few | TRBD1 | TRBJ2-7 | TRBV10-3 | CAISRQGYYEQYF | TGTGCCATCAGCCGACAGGGGTACTACGAGCAGTACTTC
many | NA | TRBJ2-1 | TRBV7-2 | CASSPTAGFSYNEQFF | TGTGCCAGCAGCCCCACTGCGGGGTTCTCCTACAATGAGCAGTTCTTC
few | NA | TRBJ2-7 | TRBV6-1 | CASSEGGFTRSSYEQYF | TGTGCCAGCAGTGAAGGGGGCTTCACCAGGAGCTCCTACGAGCAGTACTTC
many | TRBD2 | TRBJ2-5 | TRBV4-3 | CASSQDPRASGSSIIQETQYF | TGCGCCAGCAGCCAAGACCCTCGGGCTAGCGGGAGTTCGATCATACAAGAGACCCAGTACTTC
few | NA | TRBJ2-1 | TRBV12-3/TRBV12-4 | CASSKYGRSSYNEQFF | TGTGCCAGCAGCAAGTACGGCCGTAGCTCCTACAATGAGCAGTTCTTC
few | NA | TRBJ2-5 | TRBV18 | CASSPSARGTQYF | TGTGCCAGCTCACCTTCTGCCCGGGGGACCCAGTACTTC
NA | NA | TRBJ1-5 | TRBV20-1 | CSARADMDQPQHF | TGCAGTGCTAGGGCGGACATGGATCAGCCCCAGCATTTT